This TCR beta chain is drawn from a study of blood T cells in healthy people across ages. As for this clonotype: Its target is unknown.

CDR3 length: 12 amino acids. V lost 4 bases to trimming and J lost 6 bases, with 9 bases between them. Germline lookup yields CDR1 SEHNR and CDR2 FQNEAQ (reference sequence). Primed by a sample-barcoded 5' primer and a J-beta primer mix, a second PCR proceeded for about 6 to 12 cycles. A template-switch adaptor with 12 random nucleotides tagged each cDNA molecule. Each CDR3 protein gets one entry after TCRdb re-called the 5' RACE reads with MiXCR. The sample holds 1.5 million to 2 million distinct CDR3 sequences, 28% seen once. General study points: Higher diversity and more naive CD4+ cells were features of long-lived donors, compared to aged donors. For the donors, CMV status was unknown and possibly confounded expanded clonotype changes. Without sorted subsets, naive and antigen-experienced compartments could not be conclusively compared.

Sample: blood. The V and J genes are TRBV7-9 and TRBJ1-2; D unclear. The receptor was derived from a woman aged 30 to 39 in good health. DNA of the CDR3: TGTGCCAGCAGCTCGATCGGGGATGGCTACACCTTC. Translated, it gives CASSSIGDGYTF.